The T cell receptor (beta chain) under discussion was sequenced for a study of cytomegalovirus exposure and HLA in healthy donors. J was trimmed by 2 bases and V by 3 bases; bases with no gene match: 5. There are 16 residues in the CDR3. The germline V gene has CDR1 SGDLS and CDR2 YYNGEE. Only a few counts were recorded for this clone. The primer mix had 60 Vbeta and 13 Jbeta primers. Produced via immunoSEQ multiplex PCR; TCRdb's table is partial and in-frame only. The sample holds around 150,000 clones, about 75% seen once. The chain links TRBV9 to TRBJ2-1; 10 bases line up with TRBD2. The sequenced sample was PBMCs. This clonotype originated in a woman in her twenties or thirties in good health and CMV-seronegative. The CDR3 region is CASSESGGATYNEQFF. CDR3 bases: TGTGCCAGCAGCGAAAGCGGGGGGGCTACCTACAATGAGCAGTTCTTC. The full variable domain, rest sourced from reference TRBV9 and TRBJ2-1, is DSGVTQTPKHLITATGQRVTLRCSPRSGDLSVYWYQQSLDQGLQFLIQYYNGEERAKGNILERFSAQQFPDLHSELNLSSLELGDSALYFCASSESGGATYNEQFFGPGTRLTVL.